These 13 T cell receptor beta chains originate from one sample sequenced in a study of T cells after yellow fever vaccination. One entry per CDR3 protein, called by TCRdb with MiXCR from the 5' RACE reads. There are 250,000 or so distinct CDR3 sequences in the sample; 6.9% occur only once, and about 0.85% lies in the top ten. Material: CD4+ T cells sorted from PBMCs, obtained 15 days after the yellow fever booster vaccination. The receptors shown here come from a young man who received the YFV17D yellow fever vaccine.

The chain is built from TRBV19 and TRBJ2-7; maybe TRBD1 (6 bases). CDR3 length: 14 residues. V was pared by 5 bases and J by 0 bases, with 11 bases between. CDR1 LNHDA and CDR2 SQIVND come from the germline V gene (reference sequence). The CDR3 spells CASSPVDSSYEQYF. CDR3 sequence (DNA): TGTGCCAGTAGTCCCGTGGACAGCTCCTACGAGCAGTACTTC.

This clonotype came up many times. The chain joins TRBV7-9 to TRBJ2-1; D tentatively reads TRBD1 or TRBD2 (5 bases each). This CDR3 is built from 11 residues. V was clipped by 4 bases and J by 10 bases, with 8 bases between them. Germline values: CDR1 SEHNR, CDR2 FQNEAQ (reference sequence). As DNA, the CDR3 is TGTGCCAGCAGCTGGGACGGCGAGCAGTTCTTC. Protein sequence: CASSWDGEQFF.

This clonotype came up once. The rearrangement joins TRBV7-2 to TRBJ2-7; unclear D gene. Germline V lookup: CDR1 SGHTA, CDR2 FQGNSA. Trimming left V 6 bases short and J 3 bases short, with 15 bases between. The CDR3 consists of 14 residues. In DNA form, the CDR3 reads TGTGCCAGCAGTCCACAACAAGGGTGCTACGAGCAGTACTTC. It encodes CASSPQQGCYEQYF. Combining the CDR3 with reference TRBV7-2 and TRBJ2-7 gives the whole variable domain GAGVSQSPSNKVTEKGKDVELRCDPISGHTALYWYRQSLGQGLEFLIYFQGNSAPDKSGLPSDRFSAERTGGSVSTLTIQRTQQEDSAVYLCASSPQQGCYEQYFGPGTRLTVT.

In this sample, this clonotype turned up a few times. This chain joins TRBV7-2 and TRBJ2-1; D remains unclear. V was trimmed by 5 bases and J by 9 bases, leaving 11 bases between them. CDR3 size: 12 residues. Germline V gene sequence: CDR1 SGHTA, CDR2 FQGNSA. The CDR3 region is CASSPRRVEQFF. The DNA of the CDR3 is TGTGCCAGCAGCCCCCGCCGGGTTGAGCAGTTCTTC.

This clonotype appeared many times. The genes are TRBV28 and TRBJ2-2; no clear D gene. CDR3 size: 13 residues. Between the trimmed V and J ends, which lost 7 bases and 3 bases, there was a span of 9 bases. Germline lookup yields CDR1 MDHEN and CDR2 SYDVKM. This CDR3 is CASKALYTGELFF. The CDR3 DNA is TGTGCCAGCAAAGCACTATACACCGGGGAGCTGTTTTTT.

V and J are TRBV20-1 and TRBJ2-7; 11 bases line up with TRBD2. The V gene end was trimmed by 8 bases and the J gene end by 5 bases; junction bases not matched to a gene: 8. Germline assignment: CDR1 DFQATT and CDR2 SNEGSKA (reference sequence). The CDR3 is made up of 13 amino acids. The CDR3, as DNA: TGCAGTCCTGGGACTAGCGGTCGACACGAGCAGTACTTC. Its protein is CSPGTSGRHEQYF.

This clonotype has a count of ten or more. This chain joins TRBV7-6 and TRBJ1-1; no definite D call. CDR3 length: 13 residues. The V gene's germline CDR1 is SGHVS and CDR2 FNYEAQ. The V end was cut by 1 base, the J end by 2 bases, with 5 bases between. The CDR3 reads CASSLDPNTEAFF. DNA for the CDR3: TGTGCCAGCAGCTTAGATCCCAACACTGAAGCTTTCTTT.

This clonotype was detected once. At one of its ends the junction is not consistent with the germline gene, which may arise from a read error. This chain links TRBV15 with TRBJ2-2, with D hard to call. The CDR3 is made up of 13 amino acids. The germline CDR1 and CDR2 sequences are LNHNV and YYDKDF (reference sequence). The CDR3, as DNA: TGTGCCGCCAGCTCATTTAGCCACGGGGAGCTGTTTTTT. It is translated as CAASSFSHGELFF.

The chain employs TRBV20-1 and TRBJ2-5; possible D gene TRBD2, 5 bases. Germline lookup yields CDR1 DFQATT and CDR2 SNEGSKA (reference sequence). CDR3 size: 14 residues. The V end lost 1 base, the J end lost 8 bases, and 17 bases lay between the germline ends. The CDR3 region has the DNA TGCAGTGCTAGAGGCTCGGACTCAATCGCCACCCAGTACTTC. Translated: CSARGSDSIATQYF.

The chain has TRBV19 and TRBJ2-7; TRBD1 matches 11 bases. Germline-derived CDR1 and CDR2 are LNHDA and SQIVND (reference sequence). This CDR3 has 15 amino acids. Germline trimming cut 4 bases from V and 5 bases from J; bases unmatched to any gene: 7. The CDR3 reads CASSRRPGQGDEQYF. As DNA, the CDR3 is TGTGCCAGTAGTAGACGCCCGGGACAGGGGGACGAGCAGTACTTC.

This clonotype has only a few counts. The chain combines TRBV2 with TRBJ2-7; TRBD2 aligns across 11 bases. This CDR3 has 15 residues. Germline trimming cut 7 bases from V and 0 bases from J; bases unmatched to any gene: 5. The germline V gene encodes CDR1 SNHLY and CDR2 FYNNEI. In DNA form, the CDR3 reads TGTGCCAGCACCCCGACTAGCGGGGCCTCCTACGAGCAGTACTTC. Protein product: CASTPTSGASYEQYF.

This clonotype was counted many times. V and J are TRBV30 and TRBJ2-1, with a possible D match to TRBD2 (6 bases). CDR1 GTSNPN and CDR2 SVGIG come from the germline V gene (reference sequence). The CDR3 extends over 12 amino acids. V dropped 4 bases and J dropped 6 bases, with 10 bases sitting between them. CDR3 sequence: CAWTGGTNEQFF. CDR3 DNA: TGTGCCTGGACGGGCGGGACCAATGAGCAGTTCTTC.

This clonotype was detected ten times or more. The chain links TRBV3-1 to TRBJ2-7; D possibly uses TRBD1 or TRBD2 (7 bases each). V lost 4 bases, J lost 1 base, and 14 bases lay in between. Germline assignment: CDR1 LGHDT and CDR2 YNNKEL (reference sequence). CDR3 length equals 15 residues. This chain's CDR3 is CASSRGGDRSYEQYF. For the CDR3, the DNA is TGTGCCAGCAGCCGAGGGGGGGACAGATCCTACGAGCAGTACTTC.